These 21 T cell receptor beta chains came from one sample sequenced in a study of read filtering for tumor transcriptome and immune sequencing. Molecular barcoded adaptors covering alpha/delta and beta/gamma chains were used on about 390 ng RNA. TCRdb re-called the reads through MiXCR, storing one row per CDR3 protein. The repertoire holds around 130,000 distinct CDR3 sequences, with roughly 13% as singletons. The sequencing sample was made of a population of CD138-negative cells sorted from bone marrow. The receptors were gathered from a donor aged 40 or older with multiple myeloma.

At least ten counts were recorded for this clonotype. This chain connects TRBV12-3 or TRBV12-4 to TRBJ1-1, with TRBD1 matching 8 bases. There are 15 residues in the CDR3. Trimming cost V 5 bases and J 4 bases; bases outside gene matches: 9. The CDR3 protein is CASSRWSGTGTEAFF. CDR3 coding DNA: TGTGCCAGCAGTCGTTGGTCAGGGACAGGCACTGAAGCTTTCTTT.

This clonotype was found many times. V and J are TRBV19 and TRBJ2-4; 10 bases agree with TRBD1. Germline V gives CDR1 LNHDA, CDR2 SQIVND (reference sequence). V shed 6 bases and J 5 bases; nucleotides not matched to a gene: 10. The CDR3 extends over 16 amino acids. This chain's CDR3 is CASSIYAGTGENIQYF. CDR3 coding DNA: TGTGCCAGTAGCATTTACGCCGGGACAGGGGAAAACATTCAGTACTTC.

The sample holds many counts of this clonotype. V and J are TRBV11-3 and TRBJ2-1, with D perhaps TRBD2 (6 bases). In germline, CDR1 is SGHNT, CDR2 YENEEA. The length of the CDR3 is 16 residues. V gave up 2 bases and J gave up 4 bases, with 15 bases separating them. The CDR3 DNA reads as TGTGCCAGCAGCTTATCTCTAGCGAAAGCGTACAATGAGCAGTTCTTC. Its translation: CASSLSLAKAYNEQFF.

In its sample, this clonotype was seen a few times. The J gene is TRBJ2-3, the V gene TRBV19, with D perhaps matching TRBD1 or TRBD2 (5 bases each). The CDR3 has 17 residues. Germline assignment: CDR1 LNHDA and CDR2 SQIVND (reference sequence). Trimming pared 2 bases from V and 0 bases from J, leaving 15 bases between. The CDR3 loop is CASSIMGPTTSTDTQYF. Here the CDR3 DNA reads TGTGCCAGTAGTATAATGGGACCAACCACTAGCACAGATACGCAGTATTTT.

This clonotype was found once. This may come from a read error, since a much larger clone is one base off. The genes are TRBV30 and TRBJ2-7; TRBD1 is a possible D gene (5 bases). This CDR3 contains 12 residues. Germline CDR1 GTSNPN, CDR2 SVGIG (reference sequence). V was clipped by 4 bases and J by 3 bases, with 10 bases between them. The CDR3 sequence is CAWTGTGYEQYV. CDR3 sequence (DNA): TGTGCCTGGACAGGAACAGGCTACGAGCAGTACGTC.

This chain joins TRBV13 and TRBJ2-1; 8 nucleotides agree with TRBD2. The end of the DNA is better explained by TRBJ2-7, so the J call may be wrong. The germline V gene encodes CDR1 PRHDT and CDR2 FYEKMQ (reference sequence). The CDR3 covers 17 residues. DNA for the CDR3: TGTGCCAGCAGCTTAACCGTGGCGGGAGGTGGGTACAGTGAGCAGTACTTC. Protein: CASSLTVAGGGYSEQYF.

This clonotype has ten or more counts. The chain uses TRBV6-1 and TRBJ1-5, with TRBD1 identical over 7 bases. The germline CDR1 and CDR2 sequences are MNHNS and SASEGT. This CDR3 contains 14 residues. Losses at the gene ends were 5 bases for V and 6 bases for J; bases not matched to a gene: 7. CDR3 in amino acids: CASSLDRVTQPQHF. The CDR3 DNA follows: TGTGCCAGCAGTTTAGACAGGGTCACTCAGCCCCAGCATTTT.

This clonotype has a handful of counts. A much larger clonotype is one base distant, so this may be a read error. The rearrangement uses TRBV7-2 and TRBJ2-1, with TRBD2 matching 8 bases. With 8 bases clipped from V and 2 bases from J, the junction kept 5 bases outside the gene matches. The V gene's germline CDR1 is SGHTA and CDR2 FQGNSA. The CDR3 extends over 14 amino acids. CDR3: CASGNSGTYNEQFF. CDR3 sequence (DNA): TGTGCCAGCGGCAATAGCGGGACCTACAATGAGCAGTTCTTC.

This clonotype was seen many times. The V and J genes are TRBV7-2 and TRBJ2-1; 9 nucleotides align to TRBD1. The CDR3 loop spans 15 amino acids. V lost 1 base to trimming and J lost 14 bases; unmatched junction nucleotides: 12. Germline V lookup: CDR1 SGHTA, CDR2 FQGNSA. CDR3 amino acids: CASSLGSRQGVSKFF. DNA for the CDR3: TGTGCCAGCAGCTTAGGGAGTCGACAGGGGGTTAGTAAGTTCTTC.

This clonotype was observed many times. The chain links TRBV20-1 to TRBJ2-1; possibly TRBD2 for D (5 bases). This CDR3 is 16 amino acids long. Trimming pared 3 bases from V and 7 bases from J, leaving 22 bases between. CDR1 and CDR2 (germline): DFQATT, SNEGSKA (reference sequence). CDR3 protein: CSARFGEGWRWNEQFF. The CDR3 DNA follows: TGCAGTGCTAGGTTTGGTGAGGGCTGGAGATGGAATGAGCAGTTCTTC.

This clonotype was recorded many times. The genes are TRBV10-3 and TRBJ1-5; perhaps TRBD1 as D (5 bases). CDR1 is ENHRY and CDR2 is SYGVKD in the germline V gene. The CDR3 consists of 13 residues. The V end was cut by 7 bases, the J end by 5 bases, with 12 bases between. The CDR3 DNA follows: TGTGCCATCAACGGGGGTTTCGATCAGCCCCAGCATTTT. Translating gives CAINGGFDQPQHF.

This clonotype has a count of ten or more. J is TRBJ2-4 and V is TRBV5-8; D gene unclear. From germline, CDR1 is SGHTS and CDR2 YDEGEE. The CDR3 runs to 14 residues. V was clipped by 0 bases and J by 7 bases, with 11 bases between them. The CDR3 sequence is CASSLASGLNIQYF. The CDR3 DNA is TGTGCCAGCAGCTTGGCCTCCGGGCTCAACATTCAGTACTTC.

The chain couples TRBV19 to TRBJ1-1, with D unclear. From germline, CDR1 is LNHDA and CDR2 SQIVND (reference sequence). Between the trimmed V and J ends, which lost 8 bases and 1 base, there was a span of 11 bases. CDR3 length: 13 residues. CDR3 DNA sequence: TGTGCCAGTCTAAGCGGTAGGAACACTGAAGCTTTCTTT. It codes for CASLSGRNTEAFF.

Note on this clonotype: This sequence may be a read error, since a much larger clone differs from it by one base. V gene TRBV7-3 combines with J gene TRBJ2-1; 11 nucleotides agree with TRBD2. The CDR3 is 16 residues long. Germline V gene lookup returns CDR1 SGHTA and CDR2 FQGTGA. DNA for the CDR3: TGTGCCTGCAGCTTCCATAGCGGGAGGGCCCCAAATGAGCAGTTCTTC. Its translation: CACSFHSGRAPNEQFF.

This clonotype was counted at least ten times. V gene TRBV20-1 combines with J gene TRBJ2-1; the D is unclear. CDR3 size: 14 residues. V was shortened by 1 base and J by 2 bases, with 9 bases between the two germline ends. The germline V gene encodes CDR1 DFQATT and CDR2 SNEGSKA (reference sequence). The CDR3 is CSARGGKTYNEQFF. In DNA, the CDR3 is TGCAGTGCTAGAGGTGGGAAGACCTACAATGAGCAGTTCTTC.

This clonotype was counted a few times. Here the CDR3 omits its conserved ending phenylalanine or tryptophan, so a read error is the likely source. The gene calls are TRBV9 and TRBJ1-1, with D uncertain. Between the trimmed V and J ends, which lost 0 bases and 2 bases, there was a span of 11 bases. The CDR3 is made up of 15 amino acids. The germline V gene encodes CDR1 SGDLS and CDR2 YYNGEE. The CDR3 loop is CASSVVPDTNTEAFY. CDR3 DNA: TGTGCCAGCAGCGTAGTTCCAGATACTAACACTGAAGCTTTCTAT.

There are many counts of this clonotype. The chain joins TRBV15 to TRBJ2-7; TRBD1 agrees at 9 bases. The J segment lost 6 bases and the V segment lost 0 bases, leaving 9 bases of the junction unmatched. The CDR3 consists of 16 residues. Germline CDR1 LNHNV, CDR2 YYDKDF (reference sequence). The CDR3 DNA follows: TGTGCCACCAGCAGAGATCAATACAGGGGGCCCGTCGAGCAGTACTTC. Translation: CATSRDQYRGPVEQYF.

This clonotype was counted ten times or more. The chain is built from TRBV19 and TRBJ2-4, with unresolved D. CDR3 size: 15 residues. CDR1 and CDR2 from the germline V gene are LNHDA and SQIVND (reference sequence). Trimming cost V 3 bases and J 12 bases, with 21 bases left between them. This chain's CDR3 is CASSISLGQTQDQYF. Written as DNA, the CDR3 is TGTGCCAGTAGTATTTCTTTGGGTCAGACTCAAGATCAGTACTTC.

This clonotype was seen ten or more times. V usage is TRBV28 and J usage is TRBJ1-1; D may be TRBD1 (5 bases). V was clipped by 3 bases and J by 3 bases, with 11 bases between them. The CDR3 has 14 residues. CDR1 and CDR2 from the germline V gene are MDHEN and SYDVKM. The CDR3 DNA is TGTGCCAGCAGTTTCTACGGGGGGTACACTGAAGCTTTCTTT. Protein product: CASSFYGGYTEAFF.

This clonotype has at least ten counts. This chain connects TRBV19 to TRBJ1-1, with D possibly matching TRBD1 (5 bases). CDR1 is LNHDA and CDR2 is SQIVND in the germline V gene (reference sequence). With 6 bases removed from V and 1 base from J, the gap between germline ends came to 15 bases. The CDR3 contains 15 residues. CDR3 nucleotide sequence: TGTGCCAGTAGATGGGGACCGACAGAGAACACTGAAGCTTTCTTT. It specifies CASRWGPTENTEAFF.

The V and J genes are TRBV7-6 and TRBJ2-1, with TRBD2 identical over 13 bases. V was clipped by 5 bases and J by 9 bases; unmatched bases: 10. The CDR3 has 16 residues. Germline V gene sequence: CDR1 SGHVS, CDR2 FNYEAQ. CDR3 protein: CASSPRRTSGSVEQFF. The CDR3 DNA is TGTGCCAGCAGCCCTCGACGGACTAGCGGGAGCGTTGAGCAGTTCTTC.